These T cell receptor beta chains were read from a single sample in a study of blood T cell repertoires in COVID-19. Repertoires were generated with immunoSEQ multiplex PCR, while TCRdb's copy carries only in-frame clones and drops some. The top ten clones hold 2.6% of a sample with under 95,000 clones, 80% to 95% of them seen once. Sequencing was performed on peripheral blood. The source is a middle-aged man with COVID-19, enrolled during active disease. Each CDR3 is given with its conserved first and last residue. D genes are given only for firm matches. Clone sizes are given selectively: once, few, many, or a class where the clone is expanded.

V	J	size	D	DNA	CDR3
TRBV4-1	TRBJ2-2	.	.	TGCGCCAGCAGCCGCACTCGGGGGAACTCCGGCGGGGAGCTGTTTTTT	CASSRTRGNSGGELFF
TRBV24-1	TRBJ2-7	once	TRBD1	TGTGCCACCAGTGATGGGACAGGAGCCGCCTACGAGCAGTACTTC	CATSDGTGAAYEQYF
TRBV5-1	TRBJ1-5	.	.	TGCGCCAGCAGCCCAGACGGAGGGTATAGCAATCAGCCCCAGCATTTT	CASSPDGGYSNQPQHF
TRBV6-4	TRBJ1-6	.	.	TGTGCCAGCAGTGAACGAGCTAATTCACCCCTCCACTTT	CASSERANSPLHF
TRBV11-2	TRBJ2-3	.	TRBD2	TGTGCCAGCAGCCTAGCGGGAGGGCGTGGAGATACGCAGTATTTT	CASSLAGGRGDTQYF
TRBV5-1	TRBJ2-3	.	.	TGCGCCAGCAGCTTTGAGGATTCTAGCACAGATACGCAGTATTTT	CASSFEDSSTDTQYF
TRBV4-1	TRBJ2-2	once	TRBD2	TGCGCCAGCAGCCAAGATTCGGCTAGCGGGAGTCGATACACCGGGGAGCTGTTTTTT	CASSQDSASGSRYTGELFF
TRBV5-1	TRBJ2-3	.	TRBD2	TGCGCCAGCAGCTTGGGTCTAGCGGGAGGGCTTAGCACAGATACGCAGTATTTT	CASSLGLAGGLSTDTQYF
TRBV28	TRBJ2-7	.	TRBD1	TGTGCCAGCAGTCCTACAGGGGCCTTATCGGACGAGCAGTACTTC	CASSPTGALSDEQYF
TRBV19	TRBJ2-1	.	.	TGTGCCAGTAGTATTAGGAGTGATGAGCAGTTCTTC	CASSIRSDEQFF
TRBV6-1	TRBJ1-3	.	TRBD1	TGTGCCAGCAGTGGGGACAGGTCGTACTCTGGAAACACCATATATTTT	CASSGDRSYSGNTIYF
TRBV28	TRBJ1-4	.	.	TGTGCCAGCAGACAGCTTAATGAAAAACTGTTTTTT	CASRQLNEKLFF
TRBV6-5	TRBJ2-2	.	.	TGTGCCAGCAGCAGGGGCGGGGAGCTGTTTTTT	CASSRGGELFF
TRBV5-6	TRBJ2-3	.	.	TGTGCCAGCACGGACAGCTTAGATACGCAGTATTTT	CASTDSLDTQYF
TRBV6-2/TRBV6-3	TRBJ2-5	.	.	TGTGCCAGCAGTGATCGGGGAGGAAGGACAGAGACCCAGTACTTC	CASSDRGGRTETQYF
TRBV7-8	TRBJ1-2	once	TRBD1	TGTGCCAGCAGCTTAGTAGGCAGGGGGGCGGAGGGCTACACCTTC	CASSLVGRGAEGYTF
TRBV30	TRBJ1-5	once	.	TGTGCCTGGAGTGATCATAGCAATCAGCCCCAGCATTTT	CAWSDHSNQPQHF
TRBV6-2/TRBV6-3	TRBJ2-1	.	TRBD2	TGTGCCAGCAGTTCTTCCGGGACTAGCGCTAACAATGAGCAGTTCTTC	CASSSSGTSANNEQFF
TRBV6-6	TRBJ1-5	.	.	TGTGCCAGCGGCCGTGATAGCAATCAGCCCCAGCATTTT	CASGRDSNQPQHF
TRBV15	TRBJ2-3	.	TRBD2	TGTGCCACCAGCAGAGAGGCAGCGGGAAAGGGCACAGATACGCAGTATTTT	CATSREAAGKGTDTQYF
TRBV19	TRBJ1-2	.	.	TGTGCCAGTAGTTCCATGGAGGGGTCGGTACATGGCTACACCTTC	CASSSMEGSVHGYTF
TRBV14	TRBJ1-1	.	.	TGTGCCAGCAGCCAAGTTCGAGGGATCACTGAAGCTTTCTTT	CASSQVRGITEAFF
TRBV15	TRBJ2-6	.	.	TGTGCCACCAGCAGAGCTCTTGGGGCCAACGTCCTGACTTTC	CATSRALGANVLTF
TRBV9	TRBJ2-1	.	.	TGTGCCAGCAGCTCCGGGGGTGGCGAGCAGTTCTTC	CASSSGGGEQFF
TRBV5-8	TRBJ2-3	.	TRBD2	TGTGCCAGCAGTACAGGAGCGGGATCCACAGATACGCAGTATTTT	CASSTGAGSTDTQYF
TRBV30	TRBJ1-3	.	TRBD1	TGTGCCTGGACAATGGGACAGGGGCGAAACACCATATATTTT	CAWTMGQGRNTIYF
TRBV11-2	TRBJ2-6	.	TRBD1	TGTGCCAGCAGCGCCCGGGACAGGGGGCTTGGGGCCAACGTCCTGACTTTC	CASSARDRGLGANVLTF
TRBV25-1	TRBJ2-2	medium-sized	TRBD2	TGTGCCAGCAGTGAACCCCTTGGGGAGGGCAACACCGGGGAGCTGTTTTTT	CASSEPLGEGNTGELFF
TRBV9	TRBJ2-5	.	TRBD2	TGTGCCAGCAGCGTGGGGGGGCTAGCGGGACAAGAGACCCAGTACTTC	CASSVGGLAGQETQYF
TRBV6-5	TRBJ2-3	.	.	TGTGCCAGCAGCCCCTCCGGGGGCACAGATACGCAGTATTTT	CASSPSGGTDTQYF
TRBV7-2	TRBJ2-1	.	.	TGTGCCAGCAGGCCAAATTCCCCGGGACTTGAGCAGTTCTTC	CASRPNSPGLEQFF
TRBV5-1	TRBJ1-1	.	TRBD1	TGCGCCAGCAGCTTGGGGACAGGGGGCAGGTTGGACACTGAAGCTTTCTTT	CASSLGTGGRLDTEAFF
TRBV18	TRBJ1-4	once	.	TGTGCCAGCTCACCCCCAGGGGAAGGTGAAAAACTGTTTTTT	CASSPPGEGEKLFF
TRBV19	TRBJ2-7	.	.	TGTGCCAGTAGTATTAGAACGGGAAGCTCCTACGAGCAGTACTTC	CASSIRTGSSYEQYF
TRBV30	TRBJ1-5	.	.	TGTGCCTGGAGCGACCGGATGGGGGGTCCCCAGCATTTT	CAWSDRMGGPQHF
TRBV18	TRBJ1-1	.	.	TGTGCCAGCTCACCCTTACAGACGAACACTGAAGCTTTCTTT	CASSPLQTNTEAFF
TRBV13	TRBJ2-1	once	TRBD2	TGTGCCAGCAGCCCCGGACTAGCGGGATACAATGAGCAGTTCTTC	CASSPGLAGYNEQFF
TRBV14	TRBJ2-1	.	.	TGTGCCAGCAGCCAAGTTCAGGTGTACTCCTACAATGAGCAGTTCTTC	CASSQVQVYSYNEQFF
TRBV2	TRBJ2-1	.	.	TGTGCCAGCAACAGCGGGTTCTACAATGAGCAGTTCTTC	CASNSGFYNEQFF
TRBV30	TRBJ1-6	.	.	TGTGCCTGGACCGAGAAGACAGGAAATAATTCACCCCTCCACTTT	CAWTEKTGNNSPLHF
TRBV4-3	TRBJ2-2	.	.	TGCGCCAGCAGCCAAGACCCAACAGGGCAAGGCGACACCGGGGAGCTGTTTTTT	CASSQDPTGQGDTGELFF
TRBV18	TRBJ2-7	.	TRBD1	TGTGCCAGCTCACCGACACTGGGACAGGGCTACGAGCAGTACTTC	CASSPTLGQGYEQYF
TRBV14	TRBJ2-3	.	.	TGTGCCAGCAGCCAATTCGCAGTCGATACGCAGTATTTT	CASSQFAVDTQYF
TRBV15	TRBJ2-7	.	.	TGTGCCACCAGCAGAGATAGGTTGGGGAGCTCCTACGAGCAGTACTTC	CATSRDRLGSSYEQYF
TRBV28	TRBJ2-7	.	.	TGTGCCAGCAGTTCCCCGTACGAGCAGTACTTC	CASSSPYEQYF
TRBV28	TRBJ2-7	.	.	TGTGCCAGCAGTAATGACCAGGGGACCTACGAGCAGTACTTC	CASSNDQGTYEQYF
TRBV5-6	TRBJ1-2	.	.	TGTGCCAGCAGGACGTCGGAGACCAGCTACACCTTC	CASRTSETSYTF
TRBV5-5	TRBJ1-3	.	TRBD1	TGTGCCAGCAGGCGGGACAGCTCTGGAAACACCATATATTTT	CASRRDSSGNTIYF
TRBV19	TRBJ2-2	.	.	TGTGCCAGTAGCGCCAGGGGATCGGCCGGGGAGCTGTTTTTT	CASSARGSAGELFF
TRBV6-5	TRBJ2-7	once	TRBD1	TGTGCCAGCGGACAGGGTCCCTACGAGCAGTACTTC	CASGQGPYEQYF
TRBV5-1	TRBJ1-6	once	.	TGCGCCAGCAGCTTGGACCCAGGGTCTGGTTCACCCCTCCACTTT	CASSLDPGSGSPLHF
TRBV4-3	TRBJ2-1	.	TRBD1	TGCGCCAGCAGCCCGACAGGGGACAATGAGCAGTTCTTC	CASSPTGDNEQFF
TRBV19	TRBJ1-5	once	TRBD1	TGTGCCAGTAGGGGACAGGGCAATCAGCCCCAGCATTTT	CASRGQGNQPQHF
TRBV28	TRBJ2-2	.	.	TGTGCCAGCAGGAGCGCCGGGGAGCTGTTTTTT	CASRSAGELFF
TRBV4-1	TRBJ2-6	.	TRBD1	TGCGCCAGCAGCCAAGTGAGGACAGGGGGCGCTGGGGCCAACGTCCTGACTTTC	CASSQVRTGGAGANVLTF
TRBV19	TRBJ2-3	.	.	TGTGCCAGTAGTATAGGAAGCCTCCTCCTCACAGATACGCAGTATTTT	CASSIGSLLLTDTQYF